The 27 T cell receptor beta chains reported below all come from one sample, sequenced in a study of T cells of healthy individuals. MiXCR, applied by TCRdb to the 5' RACE reads, yields one record per CDR3 protein. The sample yields 63,000 or so distinct CDR3 sequences, roughly 16% seen once. These receptors were collected from a human donor in good health.

This rearrangement joins TRBV25-1 to TRBJ1-5; the D is unclear. The CDR3 covers 16 residues. Germline CDR1 MGHDK, CDR2 SYGVNS. V gave up 3 bases and J gave up 1 base, with 13 bases separating them. The CDR3 DNA reads as TGTGCCAGCAGTGACCGCAGGTCGGAGAGCAATCAGCCCCAGCATTTT. Its protein product is CASSDRRSESNQPQHF.

This clonotype was seen many times. The chain has TRBV3-1 and TRBJ2-7; maybe TRBD1 (6 bases). Germline V gene lookup returns CDR1 LGHDT and CDR2 YNNKEL (reference sequence). The CDR3 is 13 amino acids. Deletions cut 4 bases from V and 3 bases from J, with 10 bases between. CDR3 protein: CASSRGTFYEQYF. The CDR3 nucleotides are TGTGCCAGCAGCCGAGGGACATTCTACGAGCAGTACTTC.

This clonotype appeared once. The chain employs TRBV27 and TRBJ2-7; 7 bases map to TRBD1. The trim removed 2 bases at V and 5 bases at J, leaving 6 bases unmatched. Germline V CDR1 and CDR2: MNHEY, SMNVEV (reference sequence). This CDR3 region has 14 residues. Written as DNA, the CDR3 is TGTGCCAGCAGTTTAACAGGGGTTCAGAACGAGCAGTACTTC. Translation gives CASSLTGVQNEQYF.

This clonotype occurred many times. The chain employs TRBV2 and TRBJ2-7; D is uncertain. Between the trimmed V and J ends, which lost 4 bases and 6 bases, there was a span of 13 bases. CDR3 length: 13 amino acids. Germline V CDR1 and CDR2: SNHLY, FYNNEI. CDR3 sequence (DNA): TGTGCCAGCAGTGTTTCTGAGGAGCTCGAGCAGTACTTC. Its protein product is CASSVSEELEQYF.

This clonotype has at least ten counts. The chain recombines TRBV2 with TRBJ1-4; 7 nucleotides agree with TRBD1. The trim removed 6 bases at V and 11 bases at J, leaving 18 bases unmatched. Germline CDR1 reads SNHLY; CDR2 reads FYNNEI. CDR3 length equals 16 residues. The CDR3 DNA sequence: TGTGCCAGCAGCCCTAAATATGGGACAGAAGGCTTGAAACTGTTTTTT. It yields the protein CASSPKYGTEGLKLFF.

This clonotype was observed at least ten times. The CDR3 coding sequence is TGTGCCAGCAGTACGAACACCGGGGAGCTGTTTTTT. This codes for CASSTNTGELFF. The gene calls are TRBV27 and TRBJ2-2; D not certain. Germline V gene sequence: CDR1 MNHEY, CDR2 SMNVEV (reference sequence). This CDR3 region has 12 residues. The germline V and J ends were trimmed by 5 bases and 0 bases, with 1 base remaining between them.

This clonotype was counted between two and nine times. V and J are TRBV7-6 and TRBJ2-6, with D perhaps TRBD2 (5 bases). The germline V gene encodes CDR1 SGHVS and CDR2 FNYEAQ. The V end lost 1 base, the J end lost 4 bases, and 17 bases lay between the germline ends. The CDR3 totals 18 residues. CDR3 region: CASSLGTGSFSGANVLTF. In DNA, the CDR3 is TGTGCCAGCAGCTTAGGGACGGGATCGTTCTCCGGGGCCAACGTCCTGACTTTC. Drawing the rest from reference TRBV7-6 and TRBJ2-6, the complete variable domain is GAGVSQSPRYKVTKRGQDVALRCDPISGHVSLYWYRQALGQGPEFLTYFNYEAQQDKSGLPNDRFSAERPEGSISTLTIQRTEQRDSAMYRCASSLGTGSFSGANVLTFGAGSRLTVL.

Ten or more counts support this clonotype. The chain couples TRBV28 to TRBJ1-5; D remains ambiguous. The CDR3 sequence is 11 residues long. Trimming shortened V by 7 bases and J by 8 bases, and 9 bases separated the two germline ends. Germline loops: CDR1 MDHEN, CDR2 SYDVKM. CDR3 in DNA: TGTGCCAGCACCTCAGACGAGCCCCAGCATTTT. The encoded protein is CASTSDEPQHF.

V gene TRBV4-3 combines with J gene TRBJ2-3; D call uncertain. V was clipped by 1 base and J by 5 bases, with 13 bases between them. Looked up from germline, CDR1 is LGHNA and CDR2 is YSLEER. The CDR3 has 15 residues. CDR3 nucleotide sequence: TGCGCCAGCAGCCAAGCAATGGCTGGCATAGATACGCAGTATTTT. Its protein is CASSQAMAGIDTQYF.

This clonotype was counted ten times or more. The chain recombines TRBV6-6 with TRBJ1-5; TRBD1 aligns across 8 bases. V shed 0 bases, J shed 6 bases, and the junction held 7 bases outside the gene matches. This CDR3 comprises 16 residues. CDR1 is MNHNY and CDR2 is SVGAGI in the germline V gene (reference sequence). The CDR3 region is CASSYSLDRDGQPQHF. The CDR3 coding sequence is TGTGCCAGCAGTTACTCGCTGGACAGGGATGGTCAGCCCCAGCATTTT.

This clonotype was observed a few times. The chain joins TRBV5-1 to TRBJ2-3; TRBD2 matches at 7 bases. V dropped 4 bases and J dropped 3; count of bases not matched to a gene: 5. The CDR3 is made up of 14 amino acids. Germline V CDR1 and CDR2: SGHRS, YFSETQ. The CDR3 sequence: CASSVERGTDTQYF. The CDR3 DNA sequence: TGCGCCAGCAGCGTCGAGCGGGGTACAGATACGCAGTATTTT.

The CDR3: CASRKGGYEQYF. The CDR3 nucleotides read TGTGCCAGCAGGAAGGGGGGCTACGAGCAGTACTTC. The V call is TRBV6-1, the J call TRBJ2-7, with D perhaps assigned TRBD1 or TRBD2 (6 bases each). The V and J ends lost 6 bases and 3 bases respectively, with 9 bases between them. This CDR3 spans 12 amino acids. Germline lookup yields CDR1 MNHNS and CDR2 SASEGT.

The chain links TRBV28 to TRBJ1-1, with TRBD1 matching over 7 bases. The V segment lost 0 bases and the J segment 10 bases; nucleotides outside the gene matches: 8. This CDR3 spans 14 amino acids. Germline CDR1 reads MDHEN; CDR2 reads SYDVKM. The CDR3 protein is CASSLWLGQEIAFF. CDR3 nucleotides: TGTGCCAGCAGTTTATGGTTAGGACAGGAGATAGCTTTCTTT.

The sample holds a few counts of this clonotype. This chain connects TRBV27 to TRBJ2-2; D perhaps matches TRBD2 (7 bases). V lost 5 bases, J lost 2 bases, and 18 bases lay in between. CDR1 and CDR2 from the germline V gene are MNHEY and SMNVEV (reference sequence). The CDR3 loop spans 17 amino acids. This chain's CDR3 is CASSPLWGGPNTGELFF. The CDR3 nucleotides read TGTGCCAGCAGTCCACTTTGGGGGGGCCCTAACACCGGGGAGCTGTTTTTT.

This clonotype has ten or more counts. The chain has TRBV7-3 and TRBJ2-1; D may correspond to TRBD1 or TRBD2 (5 bases each). The CDR3 contains 14 residues. V dropped 6 bases and J dropped 0 bases, with 9 bases sitting between them. CDR1 and CDR2 (germline): SGHTA, FQGTGA. The CDR3 sequence is CASSGGRSYNEQFF. In DNA, the CDR3 is TGTGCCAGCAGTGGGGGACGCTCCTACAATGAGCAGTTCTTC.

The table lists this clonotype with many counts. The chain is built from TRBV7-3 and TRBJ1-2; tentatively, D is TRBD1 (6 bases). Trimming pared 5 bases from V and 10 bases from J, leaving 20 bases between. Per the germline V gene, CDR1 is SGHTA and CDR2 is FQGTGA. The CDR3 has 14 amino acids. The CDR3 DNA reads as TGTGCCAGCAGCCTGACAGGTCCTCCCTCTGACTACACCTTC. This translates into CASSLTGPPSDYTF.

This clonotype appeared many times. The gene calls are TRBV30 and TRBJ1-5; 9 bases are a match to TRBD1. This CDR3 has 12 residues. Germline V gene data show CDR1 as GTSNPN and CDR2 as SVGIG (reference sequence). J gave up 7 bases and V 6 bases, and 4 bases lay outside the gene matches. CDR3 in DNA: TGTGCCTGTGACAGGGGGGAACAGCCCCAGCATTTT. It specifies CACDRGEQPQHF.

This clonotype was observed a few times. This chain joins TRBV6-5 and TRBJ1-5; unclear D gene. The CDR3 extends over 15 amino acids. Germline assignment: CDR1 MNHEY and CDR2 SVGAGI. The V and J ends lost 0 bases and 2 bases respectively, with 8 bases between them. CDR3 nucleotide sequence: TGTGCCAGCAGTTACTCGAGATGGGGCAATCAGCCCCAGCATTTT. It encodes CASSYSRWGNQPQHF.

This rearrangement joins TRBV5-1 to TRBJ2-5; D is undetermined. Germline-derived CDR1 and CDR2 are SGHRS and YFSETQ. The CDR3 extends over 15 amino acids. Deletions cut 5 bases from V and 2 bases from J, with 16 bases between. The CDR3 loop reads CASSETVRSQETQYF. The CDR3 nucleotides read TGCGCCAGCAGTGAAACCGTGAGGAGTCAAGAGACCCAGTACTTC.

The chain carries TRBV27 and TRBJ2-7; the D is unclear. CDR3 length: 14 amino acids. Germline lookup yields CDR1 MNHEY and CDR2 SMNVEV (reference sequence). The V and J ends lost 2 bases and 9 bases respectively, with 17 bases between them. The CDR3 here is CASSLRYNGDGQYF. The CDR3 DNA is TGTGCCAGCAGTTTACGATACAACGGCGACGGGCAGTACTTC.

This clonotype has ten or more counts. V gene TRBV10-3 combines with J gene TRBJ2-2, with 8 bases aligning to TRBD1. The CDR3 is made up of 15 amino acids. Looked up from germline, CDR1 is ENHRY and CDR2 is SYGVKD. V lost 3 bases, J lost 5 bases, and 5 bases stayed unmatched. The CDR3 DNA follows: TGTGCCATCAGTGATACAGGGGGTCGAACCGGGGAGCTGTTTTTT. This translates into CAISDTGGRTGELFF.

The V and J genes are TRBV4-2 and TRBJ2-3, with 9 bases lining up with TRBD1. From germline, CDR1 is LGHNA and CDR2 YNFKEQ. The CDR3 runs 15 residues. The trim removed 1 base at V and 4 bases at J, leaving 3 bases unmatched. The CDR3 spells CASSQGTGVPDTQYF. CDR3 nucleotides: TGTGCCAGCAGCCAAGGGACAGGGGTTCCAGATACGCAGTATTTT.

The chain couples TRBV12-2 to TRBJ1-2. TRBV12-2 is a documented pseudogene. This CDR3 is built from 12 residues. CDR3 amino acids: CASRLERCGYTF. CDR3 coding DNA: TGTGCAAGTCGCTTAGAACGGTGCGGCTACACCTTC.

This clonotype has just a few counts. The rearrangement joins TRBV28 to TRBJ2-5, with D maybe TRBD1 (5 bases). Germline V gives CDR1 MDHEN, CDR2 SYDVKM. With 2 bases removed from V and 5 bases from J, the gap between germline ends came to 15 bases. This CDR3 spans 15 amino acids. The CDR3 sequence is CASSLNSGMGETQYF. The CDR3 nucleotides are TGTGCCAGCAGTTTAAACTCAGGGATGGGGGAGACCCAGTACTTC.

This clonotype occurred a few times. The rearrangement uses TRBV24-1 and TRBJ2-3; weak D call: TRBD2 (5 bases). This CDR3 has 14 amino acids. V lost 3 bases, J lost 5 bases, and 11 bases lay in between. The germline gives CDR1 KGHDR, CDR2 SFDVKD. The CDR3 sequence is CATSDPSRGDTQYF. The CDR3, as DNA: TGTGCCACCAGTGATCCGAGCCGGGGAGATACGCAGTATTTT.

This clonotype was counted only a few times. The chain recombines TRBV6-5 with TRBJ2-7; unclear D gene. Germline-derived CDR1 and CDR2 are MNHEY and SVGAGI. Trimming took off 7 bases at V and 3 bases at J, with 7 bases between the two ends. The CDR3 sequence is 11 residues long. The CDR3 spells CASTMGYEQYF. In DNA form, the CDR3 reads TGTGCCAGCACGATGGGCTACGAGCAGTACTTC.

This clonotype appeared a single time. A clone one base away is much larger, so this may be a read error. The J gene is TRBJ1-1, the V gene TRBV4-1; D remains ambiguous. The V gene's germline CDR1 is MGHRA and CDR2 YSYEKL. The CDR3 length is 13 residues. Deletions cut 1 base from V and 1 base from J, with 4 bases between. In DNA, the CDR3 is TGCGCCAGCAGCCAAGCTTGGAACACTGAAGCTTTCTTT. Protein: CASSQAWNTEAFF.